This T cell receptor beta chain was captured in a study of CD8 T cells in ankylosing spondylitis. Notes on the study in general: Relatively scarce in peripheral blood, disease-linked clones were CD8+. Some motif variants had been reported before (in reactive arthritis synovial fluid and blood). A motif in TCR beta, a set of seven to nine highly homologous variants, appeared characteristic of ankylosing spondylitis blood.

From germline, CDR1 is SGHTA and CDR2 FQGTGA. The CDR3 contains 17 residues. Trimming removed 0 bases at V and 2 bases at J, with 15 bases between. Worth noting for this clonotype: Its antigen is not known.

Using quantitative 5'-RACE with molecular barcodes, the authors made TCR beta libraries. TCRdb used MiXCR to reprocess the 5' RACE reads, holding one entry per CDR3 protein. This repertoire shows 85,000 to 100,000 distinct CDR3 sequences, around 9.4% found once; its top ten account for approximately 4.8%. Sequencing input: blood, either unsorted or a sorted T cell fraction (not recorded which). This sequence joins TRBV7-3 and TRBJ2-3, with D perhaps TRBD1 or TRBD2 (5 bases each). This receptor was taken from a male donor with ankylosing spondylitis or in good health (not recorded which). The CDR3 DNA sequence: TGTGCCAGCAGCTTAACCTCTAGTGGGACGTTCACAGATACGCAGTATTTT. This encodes CASSLTSSGTFTDTQYF.